Sequencing of this T cell receptor beta chain was carried out in a study of blood T cell repertoires in COVID-19 (dated by TCRdb to the early 2020s). Background on the whole study: The collaborator samples originated in the United States, Italy and Spain and spanned the acute and convalescent phases of COVID-19. Subjects who had been exposed to COVID-19, were actively infected with it, or had recovered from it provided the deeply sampled blood TCRbeta repertoires that made up the dataset. The repertoires were made available in a free public database intended to serve as a resource for research on the immune response to SARS-CoV-2. Nearly every sample came with metadata listing a de-identified subject ID, COVID-19 status, age in years and sex. The prospective study material was composed of cDNA or gDNA derived from T cells, B-cell-depleted T cells, or PBMCs. Samples came from the ongoing ImmuneRACE study (first 160 participants) plus 1,254 subjects from 6 global collaborators. Where HLA class I and class II types were available, the types were taken from metadata supplied by the sample provider, not from assay-based typing.

The immunoSEQ Assay, a bias-controlled multiplex PCR, was used to amplify TCRbeta CDR3 regions from genomic DNA. The source study handled its data this way. Within the assay, amplification of reference gene primers was used to estimate how many nucleated cells each sample contained. To quantify the absolute abundance of each unique TCRbeta CDR3 rearrangement, sequence reads were collapsed and filtered. For each sample, productive Simpson clonality was calculated as the square root of Simpson's diversity index across productive rearrangements. TCRdb provides this immuneACCESS table in a form limited to in-frame rearrangements. Some clones are lacking; in checked studies, under half of them reflect an unresolved V gene, and why the rest are absent is not known. That table furnishes V, J and clone size, whereas the DNA furnished D and trimming. In all, the sample holds about 430,000 clones, and roughly 84% of those were seen once. About 1.5% of the sample goes to the ten largest clones.

In regard to this clone: There is no known antigen for this receptor. No per-base quality is available; no much larger clone lies one base away.

General conclusions and limits of the study: How much clinical and demographic metadata was included differed by source and by participant, and the metadata was provided uncurated.

Trimming at the junction amounts to 1 base on V and 6 bases on J, and the germline ends lie 9 bases apart. CDR1 KGHSH and CDR2 LQKENI were looked up in the germline V gene. The CDR3 numbers 14 residues from cysteine through phenylalanine. Of the read, only the CDR3 DNA is kept; its 42 bases are in frame from base 1. Participants in the prospective study were aged roughly 18 to 95 years, lived in 20 to 30 United States geographic areas, and enrolled through a virtual design. In the prospective study, participants were assigned to cohorts based on the clinical history participants reported in a screening survey and a study questionnaire. Exposed participants were defined as having been in contact with someone with a PCR-confirmed or clinician-diagnosed COVID-19 case within 2 weeks of study entry. In the prospective study, whole blood, serum and a nasopharyngeal or oropharyngeal swab were collected from each participant by mobile phlebotomists. Prospective study participants could optionally give additional blood draws and questionnaires over a roughly 2-month period. Prospective study blood samples were shipped either frozen or at room temperature before DNA extraction.

This TCR was sampled from a young woman who had been exposed to COVID-19. The sequence joins TRBV18 to TRBJ1-4; TRBD1 could be the D gene, as 6 bases match. The sample taken for sequencing was PBMCs or T cells enriched from blood (not recorded which). The nucleotide sequence reads TGTGCCAGCTCACCACTACAGGGATATGAAAAACTGTTTTTT. Its protein product is CASSPLQGYEKLFF.